These T cell receptor beta chains were read from a single sample in a study of early T cells in non-severe SARS-CoV-2 infection. TCRdb passed the 5' RACE reads through MiXCR, listing each CDR3 protein once. The sample has 45,000 to 50,000 distinct CDR3 sequences; roughly 6.5% are singletons. The specimen was whole blood, collected at baseline. These receptors were obtained from an adult who was a healthcare worker with PCR-confirmed SARS-CoV-2 infection or an uninfected control (not recorded which). Each CDR3 is given with its conserved first and last residue. Fields, in order: V gene, D gene, clone size, J gene, CDR3 DNA, CDR3 protein. D genes are given only for firm matches. The size field is filled for only some rows; it gives once, few, many or a size class.

TRBV6-2/TRBV6-3	.	many	TRBJ1-2	TGTGCCACCACTGAAGGGGGTGGCTACACCTTC	CATTEGGGYTF
TRBV6-2/TRBV6-3	.	.	TRBJ2-5	TGTGCCAGCAGTTACTCGTCTAATAAAGAGACCCAGTACTTC	CASSYSSNKETQYF
TRBV18	.	.	TRBJ2-7	TGTGCCAGCTCACCATCCGGGGTAACTTATCAGGAGCAGTACTTC	CASSPSGVTYQEQYF
TRBV7-2	.	many	TRBJ1-3	TGTGCCAGCAGCTTAGTGTTTGGGGGATCTGGAAACACCATATATTTT	CASSLVFGGSGNTIYF
TRBV7-8	.	many	TRBJ2-7	TGTGCCAGCAGCTTTTCCGTTTCCCCCGGGGGGTACTTC	CASSFSVSPGGYF
TRBV5-1	.	many	TRBJ1-1	TGCGCCAGCACCCTCGGGAGACACACTGAAGCTTTCTTT	CASTLGRHTEAFF
TRBV18	.	few	TRBJ2-7	TGTGCCAGCTCACCCACTTCGAGGTACGAGCAGTACTTC	CASSPTSRYEQYF
TRBV7-9	.	many	TRBJ2-5	TGTGCCAGCAGCTTTGGCTGGGAGACCCAGTACTTC	CASSFGWETQYF
TRBV3-1	.	few	TRBJ1-1	TGTGCCAGCAGCCAAGTTGAAGGCCGGGGCGCTTTCTTT	CASSQVEGRGAFF
TRBV11-3	TRBD1	few	TRBJ2-7	TGTGCCAGCAGCTCCCTGGACAGGGGATACGAGCAGTACTTC	CASSSLDRGYEQYF
TRBV28	TRBD1	many	TRBJ1-5	TGTGCCAGCAGGCGAGGGACAGGGGCCGCCAAAGTTCCCAATCAGCCCCAGCATTTT	CASRRGTGAAKVPNQPQHF
TRBV10-3	.	many	TRBJ1-2	TGTGCCATCAGTGGGGCGGGCACTGAAGGCTACACCTTC	CAISGAGTEGYTF
TRBV6-2/TRBV6-3	TRBD2	many	TRBJ2-5	TGTGCCAGCAGTTACTCAGGACTAGCGGCACTTAAAGAGACCCAGTACTTC	CASSYSGLAALKETQYF
TRBV29-1	TRBD1	.	TRBJ1-2	TGCAGCGTTGGACAGGGAGCTGGCTACACCTTC	CSVGQGAGYTF
TRBV7-2	.	many	TRBJ1-1	TGTGCCAGCAGCCAACAGGGGAACACTGAAGCTTTCTTT	CASSQQGNTEAFF
TRBV2	.	few	TRBJ2-5	TGTGCCAGCAGTGAGCACGAGACCCAGTACTTC	CASSEHETQYF